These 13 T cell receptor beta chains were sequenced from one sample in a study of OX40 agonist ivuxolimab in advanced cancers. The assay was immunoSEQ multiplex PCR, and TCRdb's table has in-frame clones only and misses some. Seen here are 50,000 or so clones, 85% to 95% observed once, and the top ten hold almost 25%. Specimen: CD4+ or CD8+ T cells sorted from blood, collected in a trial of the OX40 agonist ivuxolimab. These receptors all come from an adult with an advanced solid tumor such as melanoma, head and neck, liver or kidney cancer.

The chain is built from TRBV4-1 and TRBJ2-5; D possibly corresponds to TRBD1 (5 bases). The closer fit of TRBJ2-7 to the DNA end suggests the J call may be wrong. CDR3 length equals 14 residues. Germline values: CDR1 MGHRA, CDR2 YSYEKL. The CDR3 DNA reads TGCGCCAGCAGCCACCCGACAGACTCCTACGAGCAGTACTTC. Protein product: CASSHPTDSYEQYF.

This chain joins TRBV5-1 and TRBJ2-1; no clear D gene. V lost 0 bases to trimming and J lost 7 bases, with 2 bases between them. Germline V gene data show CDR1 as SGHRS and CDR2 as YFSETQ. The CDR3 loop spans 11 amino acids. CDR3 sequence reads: CASSLGNEQFF. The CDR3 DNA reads TGCGCCAGCAGCTTGGGGAATGAGCAGTTCTTC.

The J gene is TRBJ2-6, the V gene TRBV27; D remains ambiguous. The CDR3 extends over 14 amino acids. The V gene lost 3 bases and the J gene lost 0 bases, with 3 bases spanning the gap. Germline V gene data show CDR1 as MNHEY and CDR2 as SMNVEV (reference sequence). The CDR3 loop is CASSFGSGANVLTF. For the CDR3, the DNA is TGTGCCAGCAGTTTTGGCTCTGGGGCCAACGTCCTGACTTTC.

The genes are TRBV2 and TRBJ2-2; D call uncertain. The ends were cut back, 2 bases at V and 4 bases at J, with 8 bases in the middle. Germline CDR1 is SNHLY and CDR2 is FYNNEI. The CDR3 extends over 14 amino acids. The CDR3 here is CASSERRFTGELFF. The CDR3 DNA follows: TGTGCCAGCAGTGAAAGACGCTTCACCGGGGAGCTGTTTTTT.

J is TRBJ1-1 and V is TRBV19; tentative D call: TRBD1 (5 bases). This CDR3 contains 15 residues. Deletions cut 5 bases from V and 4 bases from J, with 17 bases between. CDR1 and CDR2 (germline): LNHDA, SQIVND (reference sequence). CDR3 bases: TGTGCCAGTAGTCCAGGGACGAGGGGCACCACTGAAGCTTTCTTT. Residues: CASSPGTRGTTEAFF.

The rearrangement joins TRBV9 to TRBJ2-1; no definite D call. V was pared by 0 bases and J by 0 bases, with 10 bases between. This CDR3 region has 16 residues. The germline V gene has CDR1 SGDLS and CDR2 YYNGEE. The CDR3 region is CASSVAGRSSYNEQFF. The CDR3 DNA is TGTGCCAGCAGCGTAGCAGGTCGTAGCTCCTACAATGAGCAGTTCTTC.

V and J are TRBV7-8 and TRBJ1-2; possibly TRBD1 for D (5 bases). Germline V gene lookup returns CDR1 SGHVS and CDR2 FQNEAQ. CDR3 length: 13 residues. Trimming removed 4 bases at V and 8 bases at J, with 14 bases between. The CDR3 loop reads CASSSQGVEGYTF. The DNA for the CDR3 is TGTGCCAGCAGCTCCCAGGGTGTTGAGGGCTACACCTTC.

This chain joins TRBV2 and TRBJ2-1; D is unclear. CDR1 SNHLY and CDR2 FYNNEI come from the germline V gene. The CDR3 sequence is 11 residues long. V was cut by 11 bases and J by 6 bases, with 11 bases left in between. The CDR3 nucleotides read TGTGCCGGCCAGGATTTCAATGAGCAGTTCTTC. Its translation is CAGQDFNEQFF.

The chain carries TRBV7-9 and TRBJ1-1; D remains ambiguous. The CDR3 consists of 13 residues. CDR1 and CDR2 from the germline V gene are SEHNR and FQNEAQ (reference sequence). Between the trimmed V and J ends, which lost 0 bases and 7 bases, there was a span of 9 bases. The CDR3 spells CASSLAHGIEAFF. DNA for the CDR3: TGTGCCAGCAGCTTAGCACACGGAATTGAAGCTTTCTTT.

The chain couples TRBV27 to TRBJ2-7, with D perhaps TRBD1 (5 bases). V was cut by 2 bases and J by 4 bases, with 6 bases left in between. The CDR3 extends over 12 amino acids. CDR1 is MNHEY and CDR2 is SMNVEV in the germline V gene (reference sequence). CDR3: CASSLQGYEQYF. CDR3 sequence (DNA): TGTGCCAGCAGTTTACAGGGTTACGAGCAGTACTTC.

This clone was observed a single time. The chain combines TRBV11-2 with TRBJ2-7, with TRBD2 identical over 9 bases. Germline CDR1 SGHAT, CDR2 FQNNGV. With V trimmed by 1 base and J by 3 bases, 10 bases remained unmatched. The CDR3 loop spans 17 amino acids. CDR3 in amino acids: CASSLVGSGSFGYEQYF. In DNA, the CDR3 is TGTGCCAGCAGCTTAGTCGGTAGCGGGAGTTTCGGCTACGAGCAGTACTTC. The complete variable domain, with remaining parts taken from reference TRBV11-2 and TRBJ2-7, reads EAGVAQSPRYKIIEKRQSVAFWCNPISGHATLYWYQQILGQGPKLLIQFQNNGVVDDSQLPKDRFSAERLKGVDSTLKIQPAKLEDSAVYLCASSLVGSGSFGYEQYFGPGTRLTVT.

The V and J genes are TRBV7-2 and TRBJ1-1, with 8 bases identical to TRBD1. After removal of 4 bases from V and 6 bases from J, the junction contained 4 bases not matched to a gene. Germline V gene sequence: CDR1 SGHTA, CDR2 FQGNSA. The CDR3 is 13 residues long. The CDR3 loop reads CASSWQGAAEAFF. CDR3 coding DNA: TGTGCCAGCAGCTGGCAGGGGGCCGCTGAAGCTTTCTTT.

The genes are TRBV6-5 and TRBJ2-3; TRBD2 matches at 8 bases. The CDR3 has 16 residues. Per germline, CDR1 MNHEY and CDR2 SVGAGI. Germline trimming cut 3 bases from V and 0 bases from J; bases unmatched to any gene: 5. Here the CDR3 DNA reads TGTGCCAGCAGTTATCGGGCGGGGGGAAGCACAGATACGCAGTATTTT. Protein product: CASSYRAGGSTDTQYF.